These 32 T cell receptor beta chains were sequenced from one sample in a study of T cells in localized non-small cell lung cancer. Only in-frame clones appear in the TCRdb table, and some are missing; sequencing was by immunoSEQ multiplex PCR. The table lists 13,000 or so clones, more than 70% of them singletons, with roughly 2.6% in the top ten. The sample in question was peripheral blood mononuclear cells, obtained before any cancer treatment. Receptor source: a man between 40 and 70 years old with stage III lung adenocarcinoma.

The chain uses TRBV4-2 and TRBJ2-7, with 9 nucleotides matching TRBD2. Germline V gene sequence: CDR1 LGHNA, CDR2 YNFKEQ. The CDR3 spans 15 residues. Trimming removed 0 bases from V and 7 bases from J; junction bases left unmatched: 7. DNA for the CDR3: TGTGCCAGCAGCCAAGATCCAGCGGGAGGAGGGGAGCAGTACTTC. Its protein product is CASSQDPAGGGEQYF.

The gene calls are TRBV6-5 and TRBJ2-7; 9 nucleotides line up with TRBD2. The V segment lost 4 bases and the J segment 2 bases; nucleotides outside the gene matches: 6. CDR1 is MNHEY, CDR2 SVGAGI, per germline. The CDR3 consists of 15 residues. Here the CDR3 reads CASSSRGLAPYEQYF. The DNA for the CDR3 is TGTGCCAGCAGTTCTAGGGGACTAGCCCCCTACGAGCAGTACTTC.

The gene calls are TRBV6-1 and TRBJ2-3; weak D call: TRBD1 (5 bases). Germline-derived CDR1 and CDR2 are MNHNS and SASEGT. The V and J ends lost 2 bases and 2 bases respectively, with 17 bases between them. The CDR3 runs 17 residues. CDR3 nucleotide sequence: TGTGCCAGCAGTGAACGGGCAGGGCGACTCCACACAGATACGCAGTATTTT. Its translation is CASSERAGRLHTDTQYF.

This clone was picked up one time. The rearrangement links TRBV2 to TRBJ2-1; the match to TRBD2 covers 13 bases. Germline CDR1 SNHLY, CDR2 FYNNEI. The CDR3 is made up of 16 amino acids. The V segment lost 3 bases and the J segment 10 bases; nucleotides outside the gene matches: 9. The CDR3 here is CASSDNLGLAGAEQFF. The CDR3 DNA reads as TGTGCCAGCAGTGACAATTTAGGACTAGCGGGAGCGGAGCAGTTCTTC.

This clone came up a few times. The V call is TRBV6-4, the J call TRBJ2-2; D not certain. Trimming took off 6 bases at V and 5 bases at J, with 13 bases between the two ends. Germline V gives CDR1 MRHNA, CDR2 SNTAGT. This CDR3 contains 14 residues. The CDR3 DNA reads TGTGCCAGCAGCCCCAGTCCTGGGACCGGGGAGCTGTTTTTT. Its translation: CASSPSPGTGELFF.

This sequence joins TRBV7-9 and TRBJ2-1, with D perhaps matching TRBD2 (6 bases). Between the trimmed V and J ends, which lost 7 bases and 5 bases, there was a span of 15 bases. The V gene's germline CDR1 is SEHNR and CDR2 FQNEAQ (reference sequence). The CDR3 is 14 residues long. CDR3 coding DNA: TGTGCCAGCACCGTAACGGGAGTCCACAATGAGCAGTTCTTC. Translated, it gives CASTVTGVHNEQFF.

This sequence joins TRBV28 and TRBJ2-7, with D unresolved. The germline CDR1 and CDR2 sequences are MDHEN and SYDVKM. V was cut by 6 bases and J by 1 base, with 4 bases left in between. The CDR3 totals 11 residues. The CDR3 sequence is CASRRSYEQYF. The CDR3 coding sequence is TGTGCCAGCAGGAGATCCTACGAGCAGTACTTC.

V gene TRBV28 combines with J gene TRBJ1-2, with D uncertain. The length of the CDR3 is 12 residues. Germline CDR1 is MDHEN and CDR2 is SYDVKM. V was pared by 5 bases and J by 8 bases, with 12 bases between. Here the CDR3 DNA reads TGTGCCAGCAGTGTGATCGGAGACGGCTACACCTTC. Protein product: CASSVIGDGYTF.

This chain joins TRBV7-2 and TRBJ1-2; D unclear. The CDR3 has 14 amino acids. V was cut by 3 bases and J by 2 bases, with 10 bases left in between. The germline gives CDR1 SGHTA, CDR2 FQGNSA. CDR3 nucleotides: TGTGCCAGCAGCTTGTCACACCGGAACTATGGCTACACCTTC. Residues: CASSLSHRNYGYTF.

The chain links TRBV28 to TRBJ2-3, with D possibly called TRBD1 or TRBD2 (6 bases each). Looked up from germline, CDR1 is MDHEN and CDR2 is SYDVKM. Trimming stripped 2 bases from V and 6 bases from J, with 15 bases between. This CDR3 is 15 amino acids long. The CDR3 DNA reads TGTGCCAGCAGTTTACAGGGGAGGATTTTGGATACGCAGTATTTT. It is translated as CASSLQGRILDTQYF.

The chain is built from TRBV6-1 and TRBJ1-3; D not resolved. The CDR3 contains 13 residues. Trimming cost V 8 bases and J 3 bases, with 11 bases left between them. From germline, CDR1 is MNHNS and CDR2 SASEGT. CDR3 in amino acids: CASAPVYGNTIYF. The CDR3, as DNA: TGTGCCAGCGCCCCAGTGTATGGAAACACCATATATTTT.

In regard to this clone: Its ends do not fully match the called genes, so a read error is possible. This chain connects TRBV28 to TRBJ2-7, with D maybe TRBD1 (5 bases). Germline V CDR1 and CDR2: MDHEN, SYDVKM. There are 12 residues in the CDR3. CDR3 in amino acids: CASRGRDIKFRF. CDR3 DNA: TGTGCCAGTAGGGGCAGAGACATAAAGTTCCGTTTC.

The chain carries TRBV28 and TRBJ1-1; 10 nucleotides align to TRBD1. The germline V gene encodes CDR1 MDHEN and CDR2 SYDVKM. The CDR3 runs to 17 residues. V was pared by 3 bases and J by 3 bases, with 10 bases of the junction left unmatched. CDR3 nucleotide sequence: TGTGCCAGCAGTTTTTACGCCGGGACAGGGGACGACACTGAAGCTTTCTTT. Its protein product is CASSFYAGTGDDTEAFF.

The V and J genes are TRBV29-1 and TRBJ2-3; D is ambiguous. There are 14 residues in the CDR3. V was clipped by 3 bases and J by 0 bases, with 10 bases between them. The germline V gene encodes CDR1 SQVTM and CDR2 ANQGSEA. The CDR3 DNA follows: TGCAGCGTTGAGAAGGTCGGGAGCACAGATACGCAGTATTTT. Encoded protein: CSVEKVGSTDTQYF.

The genes are TRBV5-6 and TRBJ2-7; the D is unclear. V was trimmed by 0 bases and J by 1 base, leaving 8 bases between them. The germline V gene encodes CDR1 SGHDT and CDR2 YYEEEE. CDR3 length equals 14 residues. CDR3 amino acids: CASSLVWQSYEQYF. The CDR3 DNA follows: TGTGCCAGCAGCTTGGTTTGGCAGTCCTACGAGCAGTACTTC.

The chain employs TRBV6-6 and TRBJ2-3, with D hard to call. CDR3 length equals 12 residues. V dropped 2 bases and J dropped 10 bases, with 10 bases sitting between them. Germline CDR1 is MNHNY and CDR2 is SVGAGI (reference sequence). CDR3 DNA sequence: TGTGCCAGCAGTTACGATCTAGAGCCGCAGTATTTT. It translates to CASSYDLEPQYF.

The V gene is TRBV4-2, the J gene TRBJ1-4; D ambiguous. Germline CDR1 and CDR2: LGHNA and YNFKEQ. The CDR3 spans 14 residues. The V end lost 1 base, the J end lost 7 bases, and 10 bases lay between the germline ends. The CDR3 is CASSQGATGEKLFF. DNA of the CDR3: TGTGCCAGCAGCCAAGGTGCCACTGGTGAAAAACTGTTTTTT.

The chain combines TRBV9 with TRBJ2-6; TRBD2 agrees at 15 bases. With V trimmed by 3 bases and J by 4 bases, 5 bases remained unmatched. Germline V gene data show CDR1 as SGDLS and CDR2 as YYNGEE. CDR3 length: 18 residues. The CDR3 sequence: CASSEGLAGGSGANVLTF. CDR3 in DNA: TGTGCCAGCAGCGAAGGACTAGCGGGAGGGTCCGGGGCCAACGTCCTGACTTTC.

The rearrangement uses TRBV27 and TRBJ2-2, with 7 bases fitting TRBD2. This CDR3 is built from 14 residues. Germline V gene data show CDR1 as MNHEY and CDR2 as SMNVEV (reference sequence). The trim removed 5 bases at V and 3 bases at J, leaving 3 bases unmatched. CDR3: CASSRTRDTGELFF. The CDR3 region has the DNA TGTGCCAGCAGTCGGACTAGAGACACCGGGGAGCTGTTTTTT.

V usage is TRBV10-3 and J usage is TRBJ1-2; 7 bases agree with TRBD1. Trimming took 4 bases from V and 1 from J; bases not matched to a gene: 3. This CDR3 is built from 14 residues. Germline V CDR1 and CDR2: ENHRY, SYGVKD. CDR3: CAISAGTVNYGYTF. DNA for the CDR3: TGTGCCATCAGTGCAGGGACAGTTAACTATGGCTACACCTTC.

The chain carries TRBV5-1 and TRBJ2-3; D gene unclear. The CDR3 sequence is 13 residues long. V shed 0 bases and J shed 8 bases, with 10 bases lying between them. CDR1 SGHRS and CDR2 YFSETQ come from the germline V gene. DNA for the CDR3: TGCGCCAGCAGCTTGGCCTCTGTGGTTACGCAGTATTTT. Amino acid sequence: CASSLASVVTQYF.

The chain is built from TRBV6-6 and TRBJ1-1; 8 nucleotides agree with TRBD1. The CDR3 spans 16 residues. With 2 bases clipped from V and 0 bases from J, the junction kept 5 bases outside the gene matches. Germline V gene sequence: CDR1 MNHNY, CDR2 SVGAGI (reference sequence). The CDR3 nucleotides read TGTGCCAGCAGTTACGGGACAGGCATCATGAACACTGAAGCTTTCTTT. This sequence encodes CASSYGTGIMNTEAFF.

The rearrangement links TRBV7-9 to TRBJ1-5; D possibly corresponds to TRBD1 (6 bases). With 3 bases removed from V and 11 bases from J, the gap between germline ends came to 17 bases. CDR3 length equals 14 residues. The germline CDR1 and CDR2 sequences are SEHNR and FQNEAQ (reference sequence). In DNA, the CDR3 is TGTGCCAGCAGCTTGGCGACAGGATCACTTACCCAGCATTTT. It yields the protein CASSLATGSLTQHF. The complete variable domain, with remaining parts taken from reference TRBV7-9 and TRBJ1-5, reads DTGVSQNPRHKITKRGQNVTFRCDPISEHNRLYWYRQTLGQGPEFLTYFQNEAQLEKSRLLSDRFSAERPKGSFSTLEIQRTEQGDSAMYLCASSLATGSLTQHFGDGTRLSIL.

The CDR3 sequence: CASSYIQGADEKLFF. The CDR3 DNA is TGTGCCAGCAGTTACATACAGGGCGCGGATGAAAAACTGTTTTTT. The J gene is TRBJ1-4, the V gene TRBV6-5; possible D gene TRBD1, 6 bases. Trimming cost V 2 bases and J 6 bases, with 13 bases left between them. The CDR3 runs 15 residues. The germline CDR1 and CDR2 sequences are MNHEY and SVGAGI.

V is TRBV5-1 and J is TRBJ2-1, with D possibly matching TRBD2 (6 bases). Trimming removed 4 bases at V and 9 bases at J, with 14 bases between. CDR1 and CDR2 (germline): SGHRS, YFSETQ. The CDR3 is 13 residues long. This chain's CDR3 is CASSPTSIGEQFF. In DNA form, the CDR3 reads TGCGCCAGCAGCCCCACTAGCATCGGTGAGCAGTTCTTC.

J is TRBJ2-2 and V is TRBV25-1; 7 nucleotides match TRBD1. CDR3 length equals 15 residues. Germline lookup yields CDR1 MGHDK and CDR2 SYGVNS. Trimming took 10 bases from V and 4 from J; bases not matched to a gene: 12. Here the CDR3 reads CATTRGTVGTGELFF. DNA for the CDR3: TGTGCCACCACAAGGGGGACAGTAGGCACCGGGGAGCTGTTTTTT.

The gene calls are TRBV2 and TRBJ1-5; D uncertain. Trimming removed 8 bases at V and 1 base at J, with 12 bases between. The CDR3 is made up of 14 amino acids. Per the germline V gene, CDR1 is SNHLY and CDR2 is FYNNEI. This chain's CDR3 is CASLLEASNQPQHF. For the CDR3, the DNA is TGTGCCAGCCTATTGGAGGCAAGCAATCAGCCCCAGCATTTT. The variable domain in full, completed from reference TRBV2 and TRBJ1-5, reads EPEVTQTPSHQVTQMGQEVILRCVPISNHLYFYWYRQILGQKVEFLVSFYNNEISEKSEIFDDQFSVERPDGSNFTLKIRSTKLEDSAMYFCASLLEASNQPQHFGDGTRLSIL.

V is TRBV29-1 and J is TRBJ2-1, with 8 bases that match TRBD2. CDR1 and CDR2 (germline): SQVTM, ANQGSEA. Germline trimming cut 6 bases from V and 10 bases from J; bases unmatched to any gene: 8. CDR3 length: 12 residues. This CDR3 is CSVSGGGKEQFF. CDR3 nucleotide sequence: TGCAGCGTCTCCGGGGGGGGCAAGGAGCAGTTCTTC.

The chain is built from TRBV7-2 and TRBJ2-7; D is possibly TRBD2 (6 bases). V gave up 0 bases and J gave up 6 bases, with 15 bases separating them. Germline V lookup: CDR1 SGHTA, CDR2 FQGNSA. This CDR3 region has 15 residues. CDR3 in amino acids: CASSLAGSGVAEQYF. The CDR3 DNA reads TGTGCCAGCAGCTTAGCGGGGTCGGGGGTAGCCGAGCAGTACTTC.

The chain is built from TRBV11-2 and TRBJ2-3; D gene ambiguous. The CDR3 is made up of 17 amino acids. Trimming shortened V by 2 bases and J by 1 base, and 16 bases separated the two germline ends. The germline gives CDR1 SGHAT, CDR2 FQNNGV. The CDR3 is CASSLRYGIVGTDTQYF. The CDR3 region has the DNA TGTGCCAGCAGCTTAAGATACGGCATTGTCGGCACAGATACGCAGTATTTT.

The chain is built from TRBV10-1 and TRBJ2-1; TRBD2 matches 7 bases. The CDR3 covers 16 residues. V was clipped by 2 bases and J by 3 bases; unmatched bases: 7. Germline CDR1 reads WNHNN; CDR2 reads SYGVQD (reference sequence). The CDR3 DNA reads TGCGCCAGCAGTGAGAGTGGGCGGGGGATCTACAATGAGCAGTTCTTC. It is translated as CASSESGRGIYNEQFF.

This sequence joins TRBV6-5 and TRBJ2-7; D possibly corresponds to TRBD2 (6 bases). The CDR3 extends over 14 amino acids. Trimming removed 9 bases from V and 0 bases from J, with 15 bases in between. Germline V gene data show CDR1 as MNHEY and CDR2 as SVGAGI. CDR3 coding DNA: TGTGCCAGTGCCCTCTGGGACTCCTCCTACGAGCAGTACTTC. Translated: CASALWDSSYEQYF.